The TCR beta chain under discussion was sequenced for a study of immune evolution from preneoplasia to lung adenocarcinoma. CDR1 is SQVTM and CDR2 is ANQGSEA in the germline V gene. The CDR3 length is 18 residues. Trimming took off 5 bases at V and 2 bases at J, with 27 bases between the two ends. Clones were read by immunoSEQ multiplex PCR, and TCRdb kept only the in-frame ones, dropping some. The sample includes about 1,500 clones, approximately 70% of them seen just once. The material sequenced was FFPE minimally invasive lung adenocarcinoma tissue. The receptor was isolated from a person aged 60-80 years with lung adenocarcinoma. The J gene is TRBJ1-1, the V gene TRBV29-1; the D gene is possibly TRBD1 (6 bases). This CDR3 is CSVTLYLEEGVENTEAFF. Here the CDR3 DNA reads TGCAGCGTTACCCTGTACCTTGAGGAGGGGGTGGAAAACACTGAAGCTTTCTTT.